This TCR beta chain originates from a study of cytomegalovirus exposure and HLA in healthy donors (dated by TCRdb to about 2017). Background on the whole study: An earlier analysis of 550 to 700 of the donors reported about 250 Gb of sequence data and around 110 million unique TCR beta sequences from 150 million to 200 million T cells. The study was designed to test whether signatures of past pathogen exposure could be identified by cataloging public T cell receptors. Among some 400 genotyped donors of the cohort, an average of approximately 240,000 unique TCR beta nucleotide sequences was sequenced per donor, of which 15% to 20% were non-productive. The number of donors typed differed by locus, with about 629-640 for A, B, C, DRB1 and DQB1, roughly 520 for DQA1, nearly 610 for DPA1, and some 470 for DPB1. In a later analysis, previously published TCR beta repertoires from about 640 donors were re-analyzed and high-resolution HLA genotyping was added so that TCR occurrence patterns could be studied. The T cell repertoires of around 670 subjects were profiled by immunosequencing and related to cytomegalovirus serostatus. A separate validation cohort of 90 to 150 different subjects was used in addition to the 666-subject first cohort. Rather than drawing on any new phenotypic data, the later analysis identified candidate immune exposures from TCR beta sequences and the way those sequences occurred across donors. To predict cytomegalovirus infection status, the study combined high-throughput TCR immunosequencing, statistical association of individual TCRs with disease status, and machine learning. Among the roughly 380 genotyped donors, approximately 77% belonged to the genetic ancestry cluster associated with self-reported Caucasian donors. Alongside the repertoire data, information on donor age, sex, ethnicity and CMV serostatus was compiled. Every discovery cohort repertoire had been produced on one sequencing platform. HLA typing covered class I and class II loci at four-digit resolution. Roughly 5 DR-DQ haplotypes were handled as single units for association and clustering, since linkage in the cohort was strong. Approximately 300 gigabases of sequencing data and tens of millions of unique TCR sequences made up an early release that covered around 640 HLA-typed donors. A later genetic analysis took genome-wide SNP genotypes for about 60% of the roughly 670 donors and used that subset as a discovery cohort. In an earlier analysis of about 590 of the donors, high-throughput TCR beta sequencing was used to judge whether each TCR beta V gene segment behaved as functional or pseudogenic.

The cohort was made up of 650 to 700 healthy bone marrow donors. At the time of sampling, every cohort member was nominally healthy, though immune exposures that went unrecorded were likely present. The donor was CMV seronegative and was included in the group of about 350 seronegative cohort members. Each donor provided a peripheral blood sample, and peripheral blood mononuclear cells were used for TCR beta sequencing. The Qiagen DNeasy Blood Extraction Kit was used to extract genomic DNA from the blood cell samples. CDR1 and CDR2 were assigned from the germline V gene (reference sequence) as GTSNPN and SVGIG. Unmatched junction bases come to 8, with V trimmed by 3 bases and J by 8 bases. From cysteine to phenylalanine, the CDR3 is 14 amino acids long. The kept DNA is CDR3 alone, 42 bases in frame from the first base. Library preparation employed the immunoSEQ multiplex PCR assay. For the multiplex PCR, a mixture combining 60 forward primers for TCR Vbeta segments and 13 reverse primers for TCR Jbeta segments was used. Amplification of the CDR3 region of rearranged TCR beta genes was performed with a multiplex PCR assay on genomic DNA. The amplified TCR beta libraries were sequenced on the Illumina HiSeq System as 87-base-pair reads. In the authors' own workflow: A later analysis tallied 75 million to 95 million unique TCR beta chains across the 666 repertoires, and about 12 million of those chains were shared by two or more donors. A nearest-neighbor algorithm error-corrected the raw reads and collapsed the reads into unique sequences, merging closely related sequences to remove PCR and sequencing errors. V, D and J gene segments were assigned by aligning CDR3 sequences to IMGT reference sequences. For a sequence to be retained, a match of at least six nucleotides was required to both a V gene segment and a J gene segment. A rearrangement counted as productive if the CDR3 had no stop codons and remained in frame with V and J, and every other rearrangement counted as non-productive. CDR3 was defined according to IMGT convention as the region running from the second conserved V-encoded cysteine to the conserved J-encoded phenylalanine. The earlier analysis of about 610 of the donors excluded sequences that lacked an unambiguous match to a single V gene segment. In an earlier analysis of approximately 560 of the donors, a V segment was called functional when productive rearrangements were above 56.7%, and segregating when the standard deviation between donors exceeded 5%. To diagnose cytomegalovirus status from the catalog of TCR beta chain sequences, a statistical classification framework was built. In a later analysis, V and J genes were assigned by comparing TCR nucleotide sequences against IMGT/GENE-DB human TR gene sequences. In a later analysis, CDR3 sequences and most-parsimonious VDJ recombination scenarios were assigned using the TCRdist pipeline. In a later analysis, each TCR beta chain was defined by its CDR3 amino acid sequence together with its V-gene family, and reads lacking a unique V-gene family were excluded. In a later analysis, around 650 highly shared, low-generation-probability nucleotide sequences were removed to address suspected cross-contamination and a sequencing artifact. In a later analysis, a clonal expansion index was calculated for each public chain from normalized within-repertoire ranks of inferred template counts. In a later analysis, generation probabilities were computed with a VDJ recombination model fitted to out-of-frame rearrangements, and the resulting probabilities were checked against IGoR. Hypergeometric tests were used in a later analysis to score TCR-TCR, TCR-HLA and TCR-CMV co-occurrence, with a repertoire-size bias correction applied to the TCR pairs. To estimate false discovery rates, a later analysis permuted the HLA or CMV assignments 20 times. A later analysis grouped co-occurring TCRs with DBSCAN, adding TCRdist sequence similarity when clustering within HLA-allele-positive subsets. For co-occurrence clustering, repertoires with fewer than 30,000 or more than 120,000 public chains were excluded, along with five or six repertoires with anomalous nucleotide sharing. Not all clones reach the TCRdb copy of this immuneACCESS table, which keeps in-frame sequences only. Checked studies attribute under half of the gap to unresolved V genes and leave the rest unexplained. The DNA was the basis for D and trimming; V, J and clone size are from that table. A total of around 180,000 clones appear in this sample, 79% of them only once. The ten largest account for about 0.72% of the sample.

Results the study describes overall, beyond this receptor: The authors suggested that the approach could potentially be generalized to other disease states and immunological phenotypes. In a later analysis, around 17,000 TCR beta sequences were associated with specific HLA alleles at a false discovery rate of 0.05. Only TCR beta chains were sequenced in this cohort, and the absence of alpha or paired-chain data limited detectable features. In a later analysis, HLA-associated TCR beta chains showed more clonal expansion and lower generation probabilities than non-associated chains that were equally common. Correlated functional status among segregating V segments might reflect linkage disequilibrium, but an unknown experimental factor could not be ruled out. According to a later analysis, most CMV-associated TCR beta chains appeared to be HLA-restricted, and the HLA associations seemed to be driven largely by CMV exposure. Because HLA typing was missing for some donors at each locus, association tests included only the typed subset. An earlier analysis of approximately 570 of the donors showed that most TCR beta V segments appeared in productive rearrangements either about 90% or about 30% of the time, which broadly matched IMGT annotations. In vitro tests confirmed that a few of the cytomegalovirus-associated TCR beta chains recognize cytomegalovirus antigens. An association between a missense DCLRE1C variant and V-gene and J-gene trimming of TCR beta chains was found in a later genetic analysis and replicated in an independent cohort. According to a later genetic analysis, donors in an Asian-associated ancestry cluster had fewer N-insertions in productive TCRs than the approximately 700-donor mean. According to a later analysis, TCR association rates differed among HLA loci, with DRB1 alleles showing the most associated TCRs and HLA-C alleles showing the fewest. The study gave a list of 150 to 200 TCR beta chains associated with cytomegalovirus. Most TCR sequences were seen in very few donors, while some public TCRs were found in many individuals. Immune exposure information for the cohort was limited to CMV serostatus. The 87-base-pair reads could not distinguish some IMGT-functional V segments, including TRBV6-2 and TRBV6-3, so those segments were excluded. A further reported finding was that TCR beta sequences accurately predicted the HLA-A and HLA-B alleles for most subjects in the first cohort. A later analysis reported that several top co-occurrence clusters appeared linked to parvovirus B19, influenza, CMV and Epstein-Barr virus. Roughly uniform sequencing depth across donors was assumed in presence/absence analyses, although this assumption may not hold. In both the original and validation cohorts, the classifier was reported to diagnose cytomegalovirus status with high specificity and sensitivity. Over 15 rarely observed V segments, including chromosome 9 orphons, were excluded from the earlier analysis of several hundred of the donors because counts were too low. The sequencing pipeline was judged likely to have produced a cluster of highly shared sequence variants as a technical artifact. When HLA alleles, especially DR and DQ, strongly co-occurred, attributing TCR associations to individual alleles was difficult.

A remark on this clone: The target of this receptor is not known. No base quality values were provided; no much bigger clone lies one nucleotide off.

The V and J genes are TRBV30 and TRBJ1-4, with 8 middle bases fitting TRBD1. The clonotype was recovered from a woman between 35 and 50 years old in good health and CMV-seronegative. Sequenced input: PBMCs. The sequence in DNA is TGTGCCTGGAGCCCCGGGACAGGTGAAGAAAAACTGTTTTTT. This gives the protein CAWSPGTGEEKLFF. The CDR3, completed at both ends by the reference TRBV30 and TRBJ1-4 genes, gives the full variable domain SQTIHQWPATLVQPVGSPLSLECTVEGTSNPNLYWYRQAAGRGLQLLFYSVGIGQISSEVPQNLSASRPQDRQFILSSKKLLLSDSGFYLCAWSPGTGEEKLFFGSGTQLSVL.